This T cell receptor beta chain was sequenced in a study of CD8+ T cells in alopecia areata. As for the study in general: Treated patients took oral tofacitinib at 5 to 10 mg twice daily. The protocol delivered tofacitinib for 6 to 18 months, then withdrew it for 6 months.

Study conclusions and caveats: Unlike in mice, where it was clearer, TCR sharing across patients was less clear, possibly HLA-related. Scalp data also include sequences from resident alphabeta T cells of normal skin.

About this clone: Its antigen is still unknown.

Trimming took off 2 bases at V and 4 bases at J, with 12 bases between the two ends. Germline CDR1 reads SGHDT; CDR2 reads YYEEEE. This CDR3 spans 14 amino acids. RNA was extracted and reverse transcribed into cDNA as the sequencing template. Sequencing was performed with immunoSEQ multiplex PCR; in TCRdb, only in-frame clones are kept and a portion is missing. The sample lists roughly 200,000 clones; about 53% were seen once. The treatment: oral pan-JAK inhibitor, 5-10 mg twice daily. Sequencing was performed on CD8+ T cells sorted from blood, taken at week 24, from a patient treated with tofacitinib. The chain uses TRBV5-6 and TRBJ2-5, with D perhaps matching TRBD1 or TRBD2 (5 bases each). The source of this sequence is a human donor with alopecia areata. CDR3 residues: CASSFLTEGETQYF. CDR3 nucleotide sequence: TGTGCCAGCAGCTTCCTGACAGAGGGAGAGACCCAGTACTTC.